This is a list of T cell receptor beta chains from one sample in a study of T cell responses to AZD1222 COVID-19 vaccine. Produced via immunoSEQ multiplex PCR; TCRdb's table is partial and in-frame only. The profile shows roughly 150,000 clones, approximately 88% of them singletons. The sample in question was peripheral blood, obtained on day 0 of AZD1222 vaccination. Source of these receptors: an adult in good health. Each CDR3 is given with its conserved first and last residue. Each record gives: D gene, V gene, J gene, clone size, CDR3 length, CDR3 protein, CDR3 DNA. D genes are given only for firm matches. Size tells how often a clone was seen (once, few, many) or the class of an expanded clone, and some rows leave it out.

.	TRBV30	TRBJ1-3	.	14	CAWTRDGGRNTIYF	TGTGCCTGGACTCGGGACGGCGGTAGAAACACCATATATTTT
.	TRBV11-2	TRBJ2-1	.	14	CASSPGARYNEQFF	TGTGCCAGCAGCCCGGGGGCGCGATACAATGAGCAGTTCTTC
.	TRBV28	TRBJ2-5	.	12	CASNLRGETQYF	TGTGCCAGCAACCTTCGAGGGGAGACCCAGTACTTC
.	TRBV5-6	TRBJ1-2	.	19	CASSPLGTEIYGENYGYTF	TGTGCCAGCAGCCCCCTGGGGACGGAAATCTATGGGGAAAACTATGGCTACACCTTC
TRBD1	TRBV12-3/TRBV12-4	TRBJ1-2	.	13	CASRTGGVGGYTF	TGTGCCAGCAGGACAGGGGGCGTCGGAGGCTACACCTTC
TRBD2	TRBV6-6	TRBJ2-7	.	14	CASKGRLAEYEQYF	TGTGCCAGCAAGGGAAGACTAGCGGAATACGAGCAGTACTTC
TRBD2	TRBV9	TRBJ2-3	.	15	CASNQLAGVADTQYF	TGTGCCAGCAACCAACTAGCGGGAGTTGCAGATACGCAGTATTTT
TRBD2	TRBV6-6	TRBJ2-2	.	16	CASTDPQGGSTGELFF	TGTGCCAGCACCGACCCCCAAGGCGGGAGTACCGGGGAGCTGTTTTTT
TRBD2	TRBV15	TRBJ2-3	.	18	CATSNPGLGVFRTDTQYF	TGTGCCACCAGCAATCCGGGACTAGGAGTGTTCCGGACAGATACGCAGTATTTT
.	TRBV21-1	TRBJ2-7	.	12	CASSMGWGRKYF	TGTGCCAGCAGCATGGGTTGGGGACGGAAATACTTC
.	TRBV4-3	TRBJ2-3	.	15	CASSQEGRDTDTQYF	TGCGCCAGCAGCCAAGAGGGCAGGGATACAGATACGCAGTATTTT
.	TRBV7-3	TRBJ1-1	.	14	CASSDGQLNTEAFF	TGTGCCAGCAGCGACGGACAGTTGAACACTGAAGCTTTCTTT
TRBD1	TRBV9	TRBJ2-7	.	15	CASSVRGQGPYEQYF	TGTGCCAGCAGCGTGAGGGGACAGGGTCCCTACGAGCAGTACTTC
TRBD2	TRBV27	TRBJ2-7	.	15	CASSLTSGASGEQYF	TGTGCCAGCAGTTTAACTAGCGGGGCATCCGGCGAGCAGTACTTC
.	TRBV20-1	TRBJ1-1	.	11	CSATLRTEAFF	TGCAGTGCTACTTTGCGGACTGAAGCTTTCTTT
.	TRBV5-4	TRBJ2-4	few	17	CASSEQSGLRAKNIQYF	TGTGCCAGCAGCGAACAGAGCGGGCTGAGAGCCAAAAACATTCAGTACTTC
.	TRBV6-5	TRBJ1-2	.	16	CASSYSSALRQYGYTF	TGTGCCAGCAGTTACTCCTCGGCCCTTAGACAGTATGGCTACACCTTC
.	TRBV29-1	TRBJ2-2	.	13	CSVEQGYTGELFF	TGCAGCGTTGAACAGGGGTACACCGGGGAGCTGTTTTTT
.	TRBV5-1	TRBJ1-2	.	14	CASSLGRGARGYTF	TGCGCCAGCAGCTTGGGACGGGGGGCTCGCGGCTACACCTTC
TRBD1	TRBV11-2	TRBJ1-1	.	17	CASSLAQQGKVNTEAFF	TGTGCCAGCAGCTTAGCCCAACAGGGGAAGGTGAACACTGAAGCTTTCTTT
.	TRBV3-1/TRBV3-2	TRBJ1-5	.	14	CASSQPGDNQPQHF	TGTGCCAGCAGCCAACCGGGGGACAATCAGCCCCAGCATTTT
.	TRBV4-1	TRBJ1-3	.	16	CASSQGPGTTGNTIYF	TGCGCCAGCAGCCAAGGGCCCGGGACGACTGGAAACACCATATATTTT
.	TRBV5-1	TRBJ2-6	.	15	CASSLGGPGANVLTF	TGCGCCAGCAGCTTGGGGGGGCCTGGGGCCAACGTCCTGACTTTC
.	TRBV28	TRBJ2-7	.	12	CASSLARWEQYF	TGTGCCAGCAGTTTAGCCCGGTGGGAGCAGTACTTC
TRBD1	TRBV11-3	TRBJ2-1	.	13	CASSITGVGEQFF	TGTGCCAGCAGCATTACAGGGGTGGGTGAGCAGTTCTTC
.	TRBV9	TRBJ2-1	.	13	CASSGFGFDEQFF	TGTGCCAGCAGCGGTTTCGGGTTCGATGAGCAGTTCTTC
.	TRBV21-1	TRBJ2-7	.	14	CASSKFGLDYEQYF	TGTGCCAGCAGCAAGTTCGGGCTGGACTACGAGCAGTACTTC
TRBD2	TRBV30	TRBJ2-3	.	17	CAWSVQRTSGATDTQYF	TGTGCCTGGAGTGTACAAAGGACTAGCGGAGCCACAGATACGCAGTATTTT
TRBD2	TRBV7-9	TRBJ2-5	.	18	CASSSRLAGGPDQETQYF	TGTGCCAGCAGCTCTCGACTAGCGGGAGGGCCGGATCAAGAGACCCAGTACTTC
.	TRBV11-2	TRBJ1-1	.	15	CASSRHDGRGTEAFF	TGTGCCAGCAGCCGACACGACGGGAGGGGCACTGAAGCTTTCTTT
.	TRBV4-3	TRBJ2-7	.	16	CASSQDLRGATYEQYF	TGCGCCAGCAGCCAAGATCTTCGTGGAGCCACCTACGAGCAGTACTTC
TRBD1	TRBV30	TRBJ1-2	.	13	CAWSGTGKDGYTF	TGTGCCTGGAGCGGGACAGGGAAGGACGGCTACACCTTC
.	TRBV18	TRBJ1-5	.	16	CASSSGPRRGNQPQHF	TGTGCCAGCTCATCTGGACCCCGACGGGGCAATCAGCCCCAGCATTTT
TRBD1	TRBV6-5	TRBJ1-1	.	13	CASTRDRNTEAFF	TGTGCCAGCACGAGGGACAGAAACACTGAAGCTTTCTTT
.	TRBV7-3	TRBJ2-3	.	15	CASSSSTGGTDTQYF	TGTGCCAGCAGCTCGTCGACAGGTGGCACAGATACGCAGTATTTT
.	TRBV6-6	TRBJ1-2	.	15	CASSPRTQNNYGYTF	TGTGCCAGCAGTCCGAGGACACAAAACAACTATGGCTACACCTTC
.	TRBV27	TRBJ1-1	once	13	CASNRFRDEEAFF	TGTGCCAGCAACCGGTTTAGGGACGAGGAAGCTTTCTTT
.	TRBV6-5	TRBJ1-1	.	14	CASSYSTVNTEAFF	TGTGCCAGCAGTTACTCGACAGTGAACACTGAAGCTTTCTTT
.	TRBV5-1	TRBJ1-1	.	15	CASSPGGLKNTEAFF	TGCGCCAGCAGCCCCGGGGGCCTAAAGAACACTGAAGCTTTCTTT
TRBD2	TRBV9	TRBJ2-4	.	14	CASSVEAGGHIQYF	TGTGCCAGCAGCGTTGAAGCGGGAGGGCACATTCAGTACTTC
TRBD2	TRBV19	TRBJ2-7	.	14	CASNSGTSGYEQYF	TGTGCCAGTAACAGCGGTACTAGCGGTTACGAGCAGTACTTC
TRBD1	TRBV3-1/TRBV3-2	TRBJ1-2	.	16	CASSQDLGTGGFGYTF	TGTGCCAGCAGCCAAGACCTAGGGACAGGGGGTTTTGGCTACACCTTC